Listed here are 15 T cell receptor beta chains from one sample, sequenced in a study of cytomegalovirus exposure and HLA in healthy donors. Researchers ran the PCR with 60 Vbeta and 13 Jbeta primers. Repertoires were generated with immunoSEQ multiplex PCR, while TCRdb's copy carries only in-frame clones and drops some. The sample lists over 150,000 clones, around 80% seen once, with approximately 1.2% in the top ten. The sequenced material came from PBMCs. Source of these receptors: a girl aged 2-15 years in good health and CMV-seropositive.

A single count supports this clone. Other DNA variants within this sample encode the same CDR3. CDR3 sequence (DNA): TGTGCCAGCAGCCCGGGCTCTGGAAACACCATATATTTT. Protein sequence: CASSPGSGNTIYF. This sequence joins TRBV9 and TRBJ1-3; D unclear. Looked up from germline, CDR1 is SGDLS and CDR2 is YYNGEE. V was cut by 4 bases and J by 0 bases, with 5 bases left in between. The CDR3 consists of 13 residues.

The CDR3 protein is CASRDRAMNTEAFF. The CDR3 DNA sequence: TGTGCCAGCAGGGACAGGGCAATGAACACTGAAGCTTTCTTT. This rearrangement joins TRBV6-1 to TRBJ1-1, with 8 bases fitting TRBD1. This CDR3 region has 14 residues. Trimming removed 6 bases from V and 0 bases from J; junction bases left unmatched: 3. The germline V gene has CDR1 MNHNS and CDR2 SASEGT.

The chain carries TRBV7-3 and TRBJ1-2, with 9 positions matching TRBD1. Germline CDR1 SGHTA, CDR2 FQGTGA. The CDR3 sequence is 21 residues long. V trimming: 5 bases; J trimming: 0 bases; junction bases outside the gene matches: 22. The CDR3 DNA is TGTGCCAGCAGCGATTACCCTAACAGGGGGCGCCTGGAGTGGTCTAACTATGGCTACACCTTC. The encoded protein is CASSDYPNRGRLEWSNYGYTF.

Remarks on this clone: At one end the junction does not follow the germline gene, possibly because of a read error. This sequence joins TRBV30 and TRBJ1-6, with 8 bases aligning to TRBD1. The CDR3 loop spans 15 amino acids. Germline CDR1 and CDR2: GTSNPN and SVGIG (reference sequence). CDR3 DNA: TGTGCCTGGAGCCTTCCTTACAGGGGGGGTGCTCGTATGAACTTT. This translates into CAWSLPYRGGARMNF.

The table lists this clone with a few counts. This chain connects TRBV9 to TRBJ2-2, with D uncertain. Trimming removed 3 bases from V and 2 bases from J, with 8 bases in between. CDR3 length equals 14 residues. Germline CDR1 reads SGDLS; CDR2 reads YYNGEE. This CDR3 reads CASSGRPNTGELFF. The DNA of the CDR3 is TGTGCCAGCAGCGGGAGACCCAACACCGGGGAGCTGTTTTTT.

The V gene is TRBV7-9, the J gene TRBJ1-2; no definite D call. Germline CDR1 reads SEHNR; CDR2 reads FQNEAQ (reference sequence). V lost 7 bases to trimming and J lost 4 bases, with 22 bases between them. CDR3 length: 16 amino acids. CDR3 coding DNA: TGTGCCAGCACGCAGTCGACTCAAACCAACCTCTATGGCTACACCTTC. Its protein is CASTQSTQTNLYGYTF.

V and J are TRBV19 and TRBJ2-7; 8 positions agree with TRBD2. The CDR3 sequence is 14 residues long. Trimming took 8 bases from V and 3 from J; bases not matched to a gene: 9. CDR1 and CDR2 (germline): LNHDA, SQIVND (reference sequence). CDR3 DNA sequence: TGTGCCAGTGGGCATAGCGGGACTTTCTACGAGCAGTACTTC. It codes for CASGHSGTFYEQYF.

The rearrangement links TRBV10-2 to TRBJ2-1; 8 bases are a match to TRBD2. After removal of 5 bases from V and 3 bases from J, the junction contained 6 bases not matched to a gene. CDR1 WSHSY and CDR2 SAAADI come from the germline V gene. The CDR3 contains 15 residues. The CDR3 here is CASSTGGGNYNEQFF. The DNA of the CDR3 is TGCGCCAGCAGTACCGGGGGGGGAAACTACAATGAGCAGTTCTTC.

This sequence joins TRBV9 and TRBJ1-2; weak D call: TRBD1 (6 bases). The V gene's germline CDR1 is SGDLS and CDR2 YYNGEE. V dropped 0 bases and J dropped 7 bases, with 13 bases sitting between them. The CDR3 length is 14 residues. As DNA, the CDR3 is TGTGCCAGCAGCGTAGCTACAGGGAGCGGTGGCTACACCTTC. Protein sequence: CASSVATGSGGYTF.

The rearrangement joins TRBV28 to TRBJ1-1, with D perhaps matching TRBD1 (5 bases). Germline-derived CDR1 and CDR2 are MDHEN and SYDVKM. The CDR3 sequence is 18 residues long. V lost 2 bases and J lost 1, with 20 bases in between. DNA for the CDR3: TGTGCCAGCAGTTTAAAGCAGGGTGATTCGGGTTCGAACACTGAAGCTTTCTTT. Protein sequence: CASSLKQGDSGSNTEAFF.

The chain uses TRBV4-1 and TRBJ2-7; D is unclear. Looked up from germline, CDR1 is MGHRA and CDR2 is YSYEKL. This CDR3 contains 14 residues. V lost 4 bases and J lost 6, with 16 bases in between. CDR3 loop: CASSRPPPTSEQYF. CDR3 nucleotide sequence: TGCGCCAGCAGCCGCCCTCCCCCCACATCCGAGCAGTACTTC.

This chain connects TRBV2 to TRBJ2-6; unclear D gene. The germline CDR1 and CDR2 sequences are SNHLY and FYNNEI. This CDR3 comprises 15 residues. V was cut by 6 bases and J by 4 bases, with 13 bases left in between. The CDR3 DNA reads TGTGCCAGCAGAAGATCTGAGGAGGGGGCCAACGTCCTGACTTTC. Encoded protein: CASRRSEEGANVLTF.

The chain carries TRBV25-1 and TRBJ1-4; D gene unclear. The germline V gene encodes CDR1 MGHDK and CDR2 SYGVNS. The CDR3 consists of 15 residues. V lost 2 bases and J 10 bases, leaving 17 bases between the germline ends. This CDR3 is CASSEARGINRKLFF. The CDR3 nucleotides read TGTGCCAGCAGTGAAGCCCGGGGTATAAATAGAAAACTGTTTTTT. The variable domain in full, completed from reference TRBV25-1 and TRBJ1-4, reads EADIYQTPRYLVIGTGKKITLECSQTMGHDKMYWYQQDPGMELHLIHYSYGVNSTEKGDLSSESTVSRIRTEHFPLTLESARPSHTSQYLCASSEARGINRKLFFGSGTQLSVL.

The CDR3 spells CASSLALAGEYEQYF. Here the CDR3 DNA reads TGCGCCAGCAGCTTGGCCCTAGCGGGGGAATACGAGCAGTACTTC. The chain recombines TRBV5-1 with TRBJ2-7, with 10 bases lining up with TRBD2. CDR3 size: 15 residues. With 0 bases clipped from V and 4 bases from J, the junction kept 4 bases outside the gene matches. Germline CDR1 is SGHRS and CDR2 is YFSETQ.

The chain has TRBV14 and TRBJ1-1; 10 nucleotides match TRBD1. The CDR3 runs 13 residues. V lost 8 bases, J lost 12 bases, and 12 bases stayed unmatched. Looked up from germline, CDR1 is SGHDN and CDR2 is FVKESK. The DNA for the CDR3 is TGTGCCAGCTCACCCCGACCGGGACAGGGGCCTTTCTTT. Protein: CASSPRPGQGPFF.